The present T cell receptor beta chain was sequenced within a study of breast tumors, draining lymph nodes, adjacent tissues. The study, taken as a whole, reports: Tumors had less TCR diversity than lymph nodes, more than nontumor tissue. Findings are consistent with lymph node origin and intratumoral expansion of most tumor T cells. Luminal-like breast cancer showed significantly higher tumor–nontumor repertoire similarity than basal-like.

The lymph nodes were axillary draining lymph nodes from breast cancer patients. From the multiplex PCR reads, TCRdb called clonotypes with MiXCR, one entry per CDR3 protein. The sample contains fewer than 200,000 distinct CDR3 sequences, approximately 30% of which appear only once. In regard to this clonotype: The antigen is unknown. At one boundary the junction diverges from the germline segment, which might be a read error.

The CDR3 length is 14 residues. The V gene's germline CDR1 is ENHRY and CDR2 SYGVKD. The sequencing sample was made of axillary lymph node tissue. The chain combines TRBV10-3 with TRBJ2-6; D ambiguous. The source is a female donor with breast cancer. Some clones in this sample may be carry-over from other donors' samples. DNA of the CDR3: TGTGCCACCAGTGACTCCTCTGGGTCCAACGTCCTGACTTTC. Protein product: CATSDSSGSNVLTF.